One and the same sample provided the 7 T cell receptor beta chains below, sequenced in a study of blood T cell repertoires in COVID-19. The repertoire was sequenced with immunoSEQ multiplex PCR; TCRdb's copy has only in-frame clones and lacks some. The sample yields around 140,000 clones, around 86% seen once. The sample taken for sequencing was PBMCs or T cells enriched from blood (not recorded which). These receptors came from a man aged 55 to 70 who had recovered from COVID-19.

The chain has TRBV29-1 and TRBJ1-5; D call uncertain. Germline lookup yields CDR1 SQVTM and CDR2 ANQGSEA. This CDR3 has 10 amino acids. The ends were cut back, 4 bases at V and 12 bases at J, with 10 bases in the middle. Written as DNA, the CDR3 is TGCAGCGTTGTCGGCGAGGTCCAGCATTTT. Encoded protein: CSVVGEVQHF. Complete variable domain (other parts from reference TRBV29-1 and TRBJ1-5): SAVISQKPSRDICQRGTSLTIQCQVDSQVTMMFWYRQQPGQSLTLIATANQGSEATYESGFVIDKFPISRPNLTFSTLTVSNMSPEDSSIYLCSVVGEVQHFGDGTRLSIL.

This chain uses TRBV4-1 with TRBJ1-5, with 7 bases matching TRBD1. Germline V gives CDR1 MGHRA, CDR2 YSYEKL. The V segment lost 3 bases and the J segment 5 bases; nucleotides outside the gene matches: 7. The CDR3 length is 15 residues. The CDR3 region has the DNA TGCGCCAGCAGCCAGCAGGGGGTAGGAGATCAGCCCCAGCATTTT. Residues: CASSQQGVGDQPQHF.

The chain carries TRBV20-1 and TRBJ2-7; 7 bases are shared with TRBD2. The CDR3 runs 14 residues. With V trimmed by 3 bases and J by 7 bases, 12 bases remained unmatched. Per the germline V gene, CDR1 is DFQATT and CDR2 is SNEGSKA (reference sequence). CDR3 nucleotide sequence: TGCAGTGCTAGTTGGCGGGAGAAGGGTAGAGAGCAGTACTTC. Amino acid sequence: CSASWREKGREQYF.

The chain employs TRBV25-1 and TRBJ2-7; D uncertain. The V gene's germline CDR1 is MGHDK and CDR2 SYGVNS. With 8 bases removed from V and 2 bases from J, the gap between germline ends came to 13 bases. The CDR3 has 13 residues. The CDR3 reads CASLGQFTYEQYF. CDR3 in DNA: TGTGCCAGCCTTGGCCAGTTCACCTACGAGCAGTACTTC.

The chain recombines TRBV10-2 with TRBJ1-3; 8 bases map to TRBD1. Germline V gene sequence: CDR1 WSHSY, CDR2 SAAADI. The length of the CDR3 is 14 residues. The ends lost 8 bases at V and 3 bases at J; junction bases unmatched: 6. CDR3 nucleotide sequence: TGCGCCAGCGGGAGGACAGGGAGTGGAAACACCATATATTTT. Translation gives CASGRTGSGNTIYF.

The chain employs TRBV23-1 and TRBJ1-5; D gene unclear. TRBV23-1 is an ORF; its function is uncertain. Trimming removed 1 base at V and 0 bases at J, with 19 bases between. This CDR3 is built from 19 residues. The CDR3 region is CASSQFPPTEGNSNQPQHF. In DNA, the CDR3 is TGCGCCAGCAGTCAATTCCCACCGACGGAGGGAAATAGCAATCAGCCCCAGCATTTT.

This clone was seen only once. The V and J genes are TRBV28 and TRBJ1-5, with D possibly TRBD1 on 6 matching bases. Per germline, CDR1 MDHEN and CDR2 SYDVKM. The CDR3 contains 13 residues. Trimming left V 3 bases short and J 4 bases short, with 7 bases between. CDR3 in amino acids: CASSFGQNQPQHF. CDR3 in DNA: TGTGCCAGCAGTTTTGGACAGAATCAGCCCCAGCATTTT. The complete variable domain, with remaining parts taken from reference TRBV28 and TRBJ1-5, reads DVKVTQSSRYLVKRTGEKVFLECVQDMDHENMFWYRQDPGLGLRLIYFSYDVKMKEKGDIPEGYSVSREKKERFSLILESASTNQTSMYLCASSFGQNQPQHFGDGTRLSIL.